The T cell receptor (beta chain) described here comes from a study of shared clonotypes between healthy human individuals. The assay ran at deep level. Each cell subset's genomic DNA was divided evenly among several immunoSEQ plates. The data were produced by immunoSEQ multiplex PCR, yet TCRdb's version contains in-frame clones alone and is incomplete. The sample holds about 470,000 clones, around 79% seen once. Trimming cost V 4 bases and J 0 bases, with 19 bases left between them. The CDR3 extends over 18 amino acids. From germline, CDR1 is MNHEY and CDR2 SMNVEV (reference sequence). This clone was seen a handful of times. Its antigen is currently unknown. Overall study results and limits: It was expected that sequencing depth would affect clonotype sharing among donors.

Donors had no recently reported acute infections or vaccinations and were HIV-negative. Sequences were obtained from PBMCs. V and J are TRBV27 and TRBJ1-5; the D gene is possibly TRBD1 (6 bases). This clonotype was obtained from a woman between 40 and 50 years old in good health. Some clones in this sample may be carry-over from other donors' samples. Here the CDR3 DNA reads TGTGCCAGCAGTTCATCAGGGGAACTCGGGTATAGCAATCAGCCCCAGCATTTT. It translates to CASSSSGELGYSNQPQHF.